This TCR beta chain originates from a study of T cells in Graves' hyperthyroidism and ophthalmopathy. Study conclusions and caveats: Progression to ophthalmopathy was predicted a median of approximately 6.4 months early.

Amplification of TCR beta CDR3 regions used RNA as the template. HTBI primers were employed in a first-round RT-PCR of the TCR CDR3. TCRdb used MiXCR to reprocess the multiplex PCR reads, holding one entry per CDR3 protein. The sample comprises 500,000 to 800,000 distinct CDR3 sequences, 40% to 55% of which are singletons, and about 7.2% rests with the top ten. The CDR3 has 14 residues. The V segment lost 1 base and the J segment 6 bases; nucleotides outside the gene matches: 4. CDR1 is DFQATT and CDR2 is SNEGSKA in the germline V gene (reference sequence). The study left out patients who had uncontrolled infection, other autoimmune disease, pregnancy or lactation. Together with thyroid ultrasound, orbital computed tomography, serum thyroxine and TRAb, clinical symptoms were used for diagnoses. This clonotype showed up just a few times. What it binds is unknown.

The TCR sequence derives from an adult man with Graves' disease, either hyperthyroidism or ophthalmopathy (not recorded which). The sample was peripheral blood or thyroid tissue (not recorded which). This rearrangement joins TRBV20-1 to TRBJ1-5; 9 nucleotides match TRBD1. CDR3 sequence: CSARGGQGGQPQHF. The CDR3 DNA reads as TGCAGTGCTAGAGGGGGACAGGGCGGTCAGCCCCAGCATTTT.